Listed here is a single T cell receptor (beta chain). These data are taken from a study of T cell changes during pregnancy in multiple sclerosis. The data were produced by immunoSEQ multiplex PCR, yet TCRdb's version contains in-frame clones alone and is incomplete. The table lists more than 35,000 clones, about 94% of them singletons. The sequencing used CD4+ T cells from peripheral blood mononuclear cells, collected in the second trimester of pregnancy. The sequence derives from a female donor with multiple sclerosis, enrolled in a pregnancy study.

CDR3 region: CASSFRPERWQTGELFF. The CDR3 DNA reads TGCGCCAGCAGCTTCCGGCCCGAGAGGTGGCAAACCGGGGAGCTGTTTTTT. V is TRBV5-1 and J is TRBJ2-2; D not certain. CDR1 SGHRS and CDR2 YFSETQ come from the germline V gene. The CDR3 is made up of 17 amino acids. V gave up 2 bases and J gave up 5 bases, with 19 bases separating them.